This is a list of T cell receptor beta chains from one sample in a study of cytomegalovirus exposure and HLA in healthy donors. Some clones are missing from TCRdb's copy, which holds only in-frame ones; the method was immunoSEQ multiplex PCR. The table lists approximately 150,000 clones, about two thirds of them singletons. Sequencing input: PBMCs. All receptors derive from a man aged 25-45 years in good health and CMV-seropositive. The CDR3 runs from the conserved cysteine through the conserved F or W. A D gene is named only where the DNA matches it firmly. Some rows mark clone size as missing; the rest say once, few, many or name a class of expanded clone.

abundance: .
v_gene: TRBV6-5
j_gene: TRBJ1-1
d_gene: TRBD1
CDR3aa: CASSYNRGMNTEAFF
CDR3nt: TGTGCCAGCAGTTATAACAGGGGGATGAACACTGAAGCTTTCTTT

abundance: .
v_gene: TRBV5-1
j_gene: TRBJ2-3
d_gene: TRBD2
CDR3aa: CASSLDGRAWADTQYF
CDR3nt: TGCGCCAGCAGCTTGGACGGGAGGGCCTGGGCAGATACGCAGTATTTT

abundance: few
v_gene: TRBV7-2
j_gene: TRBJ2-7
d_gene: .
CDR3aa: CASSTDYPYEQYF
CDR3nt: TGTGCCAGCAGCACGGACTACCCCTACGAGCAGTACTTC

abundance: .
v_gene: TRBV28
j_gene: TRBJ2-1
d_gene: TRBD1
CDR3aa: CASSTDRVYNEQFF
CDR3nt: TGTGCCAGCAGTACGGACAGGGTTTACAATGAGCAGTTCTTC

abundance: .
v_gene: TRBV11-3
j_gene: TRBJ1-1
d_gene: .
CDR3aa: CASSFSALNTEAFF
CDR3nt: TGTGCCAGCAGCTTTAGTGCTCTCAACACTGAAGCTTTCTTT

abundance: .
v_gene: TRBV30
j_gene: TRBJ2-7
d_gene: TRBD2
CDR3aa: CAWSGGRFYYEQYF
CDR3nt: TGTGCCTGGAGTGGCGGGAGATTTTACTACGAGCAGTACTTC

abundance: few
v_gene: TRBV6-6
j_gene: TRBJ2-6
d_gene: .
CDR3aa: CASSPQSGANVLTF
CDR3nt: TGTGCCAGCAGTCCCCAGTCTGGGGCCAACGTCCTGACTTTC

abundance: .
v_gene: TRBV27
j_gene: TRBJ2-7
d_gene: TRBD1
CDR3aa: CASSRDRTYEQYF
CDR3nt: TGTGCCAGCAGCCGGGACAGGACCTACGAGCAGTACTTC

abundance: .
v_gene: TRBV28
j_gene: TRBJ2-3
d_gene: .
CDR3aa: CASSFGGLGLAATDTQYF
CDR3nt: TGTGCCAGCAGTTTTGGCGGCCTTGGACTGGCGGCCACAGATACGCAGTATTTT

abundance: .
v_gene: TRBV6-5
j_gene: TRBJ1-1
d_gene: .
CDR3aa: CASSTPRGGGTEAFF
CDR3nt: TGTGCCAGCAGTACCCCCAGGGGTGGTGGCACTGAAGCTTTCTTT

abundance: few
v_gene: TRBV5-1
j_gene: TRBJ2-1
d_gene: TRBD1
CDR3aa: CASSTGTVSYNEQFF
CDR3nt: TGCGCCAGCAGCACCGGGACAGTCTCCTACAATGAGCAGTTCTTC

abundance: .
v_gene: TRBV6-4
j_gene: TRBJ2-7
d_gene: .
CDR3aa: CASSSPRTSYEQYF
CDR3nt: TGTGCCAGCAGTTCGCCCAGAACGTCCTACGAGCAGTACTTC

abundance: .
v_gene: TRBV5-5
j_gene: TRBJ1-2
d_gene: .
CDR3aa: CASSLDRVDYGYTF
CDR3nt: TGTGCCAGCAGCTTGGACAGGGTGGACTATGGCTACACCTTC

abundance: .
v_gene: TRBV2
j_gene: TRBJ1-5
d_gene: TRBD1
CDR3aa: CASSFDRAGQPQHF
CDR3nt: TGTGCCAGCAGTTTCGACAGGGCAGGTCAGCCCCAGCATTTT

abundance: .
v_gene: TRBV27
j_gene: TRBJ1-1
d_gene: TRBD1
CDR3aa: CASSFNRGRNTEAFF
CDR3nt: TGTGCCAGCAGTTTCAACAGGGGTCGCAACACTGAAGCTTTCTTT

abundance: few
v_gene: TRBV19
j_gene: TRBJ1-3
d_gene: .
CDR3aa: CATSNSDSSGNTIYF
CDR3nt: TGTGCCACTTCCAACTCTGACAGCTCTGGAAACACCATATATTTT

abundance: .
v_gene: TRBV30
j_gene: TRBJ2-7
d_gene: TRBD2
CDR3aa: CAWSVNSGRDPYEQYF
CDR3nt: TGTGCCTGGAGTGTAAATAGCGGGAGAGACCCCTACGAGCAGTACTTC

abundance: .
v_gene: TRBV27
j_gene: TRBJ1-2
d_gene: .
CDR3aa: CASSLAPEGNGYTF
CDR3nt: TGTGCCAGCAGTTTAGCGCCGGAGGGGAATGGCTACACTTTC

abundance: .
v_gene: TRBV29-1
j_gene: TRBJ1-1
d_gene: TRBD1
CDR3aa: CRGDRDRDTEAFF
CDR3nt: TGCAGGGGTGACAGGGATCGCGACACTGAAGCTTTCTTT

abundance: .
v_gene: TRBV4-1
j_gene: TRBJ1-2
d_gene: TRBD1
CDR3aa: CASSQGQGANYGYTF
CDR3nt: TGCGCCAGCAGCCAAGGACAGGGGGCTAACTATGGCTACACCTTC

abundance: .
v_gene: TRBV5-1
j_gene: TRBJ2-3
d_gene: .
CDR3aa: CASSPGKDTQYF
CDR3nt: TGCGCCAGCAGCCCCGGGAAAGATACGCAGTATTTT

abundance: .
v_gene: TRBV7-8
j_gene: TRBJ2-5
d_gene: TRBD1
CDR3aa: CASSSSLGTGQETQYF
CDR3nt: TGTGCCAGCAGCTCATCACTCGGGACAGGGCAAGAGACCCAGTACTTC

abundance: .
v_gene: TRBV11-3
j_gene: TRBJ1-6
d_gene: .
CDR3aa: CASSVQADSPLHF
CDR3nt: TGTGCCAGCAGCGTGCAGGCCGATTCACCCCTCCACTTT

abundance: .
v_gene: TRBV5-8
j_gene: TRBJ1-4
d_gene: .
CDR3aa: CASGQGRTNEKLFF
CDR3nt: TGTGCCAGCGGCCAGGGTAGAACTAATGAAAAACTGTTTTTT

abundance: .
v_gene: TRBV5-1
j_gene: TRBJ2-7
d_gene: .
CDR3aa: CASSTEGLTYEQYF
CDR3nt: TGCGCCAGCAGCACGGAGGGTCTAACCTACGAGCAGTACTTC

abundance: .
v_gene: TRBV19
j_gene: TRBJ2-1
d_gene: .
CDR3aa: CASRTSAGSSYNEQFF
CDR3nt: TGTGCCAGTAGGACCTCTGCGGGGAGCTCCTACAATGAGCAGTTCTTC

abundance: few
v_gene: TRBV9
j_gene: TRBJ2-2
d_gene: .
CDR3aa: CASSVASVFTGELFF
CDR3nt: TGTGCCAGCAGCGTAGCATCGGTATTCACCGGGGAGCTGTTTTTT

abundance: .
v_gene: TRBV19
j_gene: TRBJ2-1
d_gene: .
CDR3aa: CASRRASDGYNEQFF
CDR3nt: TGTGCCAGTCGGAGGGCTAGCGATGGCTACAATGAGCAGTTCTTC

abundance: few
v_gene: TRBV27
j_gene: TRBJ1-5
d_gene: TRBD1
CDR3aa: CASNPTGRNQPQHF
CDR3nt: TGTGCCAGCAATCCGACAGGGCGAAATCAGCCCCAGCATTTT

abundance: .
v_gene: TRBV10-3
j_gene: TRBJ2-7
d_gene: TRBD2
CDR3aa: CAIRRASGGYEQYF
CDR3nt: TGTGCCATCAGGAGGGCTAGCGGAGGCTACGAGCAGTACTTC

abundance: .
v_gene: TRBV4-2
j_gene: TRBJ2-7
d_gene: .
CDR3aa: CASSQEPETTREQYF
CDR3nt: TGTGCCAGCAGCCAAGAGCCGGAAACTACGAGGGAGCAGTACTTC

abundance: .
v_gene: TRBV28
j_gene: TRBJ2-7
d_gene: .
CDR3aa: CASSFLTGTYEQYF
CDR3nt: TGTGCCAGCAGTTTCTTGACAGGAACCTACGAGCAGTACTTC

abundance: .
v_gene: TRBV27
j_gene: TRBJ2-1
d_gene: .
CDR3aa: CASSFEEQYNEQFF
CDR3nt: TGTGCCAGCAGTTTCGAGGAGCAATACAATGAGCAGTTCTTC

abundance: .
v_gene: TRBV9
j_gene: TRBJ1-1
d_gene: .
CDR3aa: CASSVGLQGEAFF
CDR3nt: TGTGCCAGCAGCGTAGGGTTGCAGGGTGAAGCTTTCTTT

abundance: .
v_gene: TRBV27
j_gene: TRBJ1-1
d_gene: TRBD1
CDR3aa: CASSLVRWGGQGFRNTEAFF
CDR3nt: TGTGCCAGCAGTTTAGTCCGCTGGGGGGGACAGGGGTTTAGGAACACTGAAGCTTTCTTT

abundance: .
v_gene: TRBV7-2
j_gene: TRBJ1-4
d_gene: .
CDR3aa: CASSTMRSEKLFF
CDR3nt: TGTGCCAGCAGCACAATGAGGAGTGAAAAACTGTTTTTT

abundance: .
v_gene: TRBV7-3
j_gene: TRBJ2-3
d_gene: TRBD2
CDR3aa: CASSFSGRGADTQYF
CDR3nt: TGTGCCAGCAGCTTTAGCGGGAGAGGCGCAGATACGCAGTATTTT

abundance: .
v_gene: TRBV27
j_gene: TRBJ2-5
d_gene: .
CDR3aa: CASNYRGGRGETQYF
CDR3nt: TGTGCCAGCAACTATAGGGGGGGGAGAGGAGAGACCCAGTACTTC

abundance: .
v_gene: TRBV28
j_gene: TRBJ2-7
d_gene: TRBD2
CDR3aa: CASRTTSDEQYF
CDR3nt: TGTGCCAGCAGAACAACTAGCGACGAGCAGTACTTC

abundance: few
v_gene: TRBV1
j_gene: TRBJ2-3
d_gene: .
CDR3aa: CTSSPGHLSDTQYF
CDR3nt: TGCACCAGCAGCCCGGGACATCTGTCAGATACGCAGTATTTT

abundance: few
v_gene: TRBV15
j_gene: TRBJ2-1
d_gene: TRBD1
CDR3aa: CATSSYRGNEQFF
CDR3nt: TGTGCCACCAGCAGCTACAGGGGGAATGAGCAGTTCTTC

abundance: .
v_gene: TRBV4-2
j_gene: TRBJ2-1
d_gene: TRBD2
CDR3aa: CASSQGGLAGTGGNEQFF
CDR3nt: TGTGCCAGCAGCCAAGGGGGACTAGCGGGTACGGGGGGCAATGAGCAGTTCTTC

abundance: .
v_gene: TRBV5-5
j_gene: TRBJ1-1
d_gene: .
CDR3aa: CASSLTGKTEAFF
CDR3nt: TGTGCCAGCAGCTTGACAGGAAAAACTGAAGCTTTCTTT

abundance: .
v_gene: TRBV18
j_gene: TRBJ2-1
d_gene: .
CDR3aa: CASSPRDKGSNEQFF
CDR3nt: TGTGCCAGCTCACCACGGGACAAGGGGAGCAATGAGCAGTTCTTC

abundance: .
v_gene: TRBV28
j_gene: TRBJ2-1
d_gene: TRBD2
CDR3aa: CASSSPGLGIDEQFF
CDR3nt: TGTGCCAGCAGCTCCCCGGGACTAGGGATCGATGAGCAGTTCTTC

abundance: .
v_gene: TRBV30
j_gene: TRBJ1-6
d_gene: .
CDR3aa: CAWSGSSQSPLHF
CDR3nt: TGTGCCTGGTCCGGAAGTAGCCAATCACCCCTCCACTTT

abundance: .
v_gene: TRBV30
j_gene: TRBJ2-1
d_gene: .
CDR3aa: CAWSRESSYNEQFF
CDR3nt: TGTGCCTGGAGTCGGGAGTCCTCCTACAATGAGCAGTTCTTC

abundance: .
v_gene: TRBV12-5
j_gene: TRBJ2-3
d_gene: .
CDR3aa: CASGLANPRLGSRDTQYF
CDR3nt: TGTGCTAGTGGTTTGGCAAATCCCCGACTGGGTAGTAGAGATACGCAGTATTTT

abundance: .
v_gene: TRBV27
j_gene: TRBJ2-3
d_gene: .
CDR3aa: CASGRHRDPSQYF
CDR3nt: TGTGCCAGCGGACGCCACAGGGACCCTTCGCAGTATTTT